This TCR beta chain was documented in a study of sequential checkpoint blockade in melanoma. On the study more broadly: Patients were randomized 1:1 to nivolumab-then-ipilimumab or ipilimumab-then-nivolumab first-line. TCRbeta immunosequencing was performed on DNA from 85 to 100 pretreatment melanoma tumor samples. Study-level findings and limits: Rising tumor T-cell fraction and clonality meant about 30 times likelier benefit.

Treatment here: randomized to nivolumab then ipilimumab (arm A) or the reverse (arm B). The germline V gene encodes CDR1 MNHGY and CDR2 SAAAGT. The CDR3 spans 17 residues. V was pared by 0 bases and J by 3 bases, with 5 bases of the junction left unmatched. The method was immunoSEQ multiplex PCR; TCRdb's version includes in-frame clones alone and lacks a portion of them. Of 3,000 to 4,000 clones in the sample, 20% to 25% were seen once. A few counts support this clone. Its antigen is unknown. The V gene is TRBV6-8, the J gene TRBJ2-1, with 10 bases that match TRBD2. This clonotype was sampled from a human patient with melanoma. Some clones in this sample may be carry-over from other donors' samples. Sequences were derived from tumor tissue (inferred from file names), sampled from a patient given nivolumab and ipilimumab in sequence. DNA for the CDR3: TGTGCCAGCAGTTACTCAGGCCTAGCGGGGGTCTACAATGAGCAGTTCTTC. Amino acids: CASSYSGLAGVYNEQFF.